This TCR beta chain derives from a study of cytomegalovirus exposure and HLA in healthy donors listed by TCRdb under 2017. The study in broad terms: An earlier analysis of several hundred of the donors reported roughly 300 Gb of sequence data and approximately 110 million unique TCR beta sequences from about 179 million T cells. Roughly 290 gigabases of sequencing data and 70 million to 100 million unique TCR sequences made up an early release that covered approximately 700 HLA-typed donors. The genetic ancestry cluster associated with self-reported Caucasian donors included roughly 84% of the roughly 360 genotyped donors. The study was designed to test whether signatures of past pathogen exposure could be identified by cataloging public T cell receptors. Using immunosequencing, the study profiled T cell repertoires from 666 subjects and related those repertoires to cytomegalovirus serostatus. A separate validation cohort of 100 to 150 different subjects was used in addition to the roughly 700-subject first cohort. High-throughput TCR immunosequencing, statistical association of individual TCRs with disease status, and machine learning were combined to predict cytomegalovirus infection status. A later analysis re-analyzed previously published TCR beta repertoires from approximately 700 donors and added high-resolution HLA genotyping to study TCR occurrence patterns. The later analysis used no new phenotypic data to find candidate immune exposures, relying instead on TCR beta sequences and their occurrence across donors. An earlier analysis of roughly 600 of the donors used high-throughput TCR beta sequencing to judge whether each TCR beta V gene segment behaved as functional or pseudogenic. Donor age, sex, ethnicity and CMV serostatus were compiled alongside the repertoire data. In a later genetic analysis, genome-wide SNP genotypes for about 55% of the roughly 700 donors were used, and that subset was treated as a discovery cohort. All discovery cohort repertoires had been generated using a single sequencing platform. Class I and class II HLA loci were covered by the typing at four-digit resolution. Typing coverage differed by locus: A, B, C, DRB1 and DQB1 were typed in about 629-640 donors, DQA1 in about 560, DPA1 in 606, and DPB1 in about 450. A few DR-DQ haplotypes were handled as single units for association and clustering because linkage in the cohort was strong. Across roughly 420 genotyped donors of the cohort, an average of approximately 240,000 unique TCR beta nucleotide sequences per donor were sequenced, and roughly a sixth of those sequences were non-productive. General study outcomes and caveats: According to a later analysis, parvovirus B19, influenza, CMV and Epstein-Barr virus appeared linked to several top co-occurrence clusters. Sequencing depth was assumed to be roughly uniform across donors in the presence/absence analyses, though that assumption may not hold. According to a later analysis, TCR association rates differed among HLA loci, with DRB1 alleles showing the most associated TCRs and HLA-C alleles showing the fewest. The 87-base-pair reads could not distinguish some IMGT-functional V segments, including TRBV6-2 and TRBV6-3, so those segments were excluded. In a later analysis, HLA-associated TCR beta chains showed more clonal expansion and lower generation probabilities than non-associated chains that were equally common. Correlated functional status among segregating V segments might be attributable to linkage disequilibrium, but an unknown experimental factor could not be ruled out. Broadly in line with IMGT annotations, most TCR beta V segments showed up in productive rearrangements about 87% or about 30% of the time in an earlier analysis of 587 of the donors. A further reported finding was that TCR beta sequences accurately predicted the HLA-A and HLA-B alleles for most subjects in the first cohort. In the study, around 150 TCR beta chains were listed as associated with cytomegalovirus. When HLA alleles, especially DR and DQ, strongly co-occurred, TCR associations were difficult to assign to individual alleles. In vitro tests confirmed that a few of the cytomegalovirus-associated TCR beta chains recognize cytomegalovirus antigens. According to a later analysis, most CMV-associated TCR beta chains appeared to be HLA-restricted, and the HLA associations seemed to be driven largely by CMV exposure. HLA typing was unavailable for some donors at each locus, so association tests used only the typed subset. For the cohort, immune exposure information was limited to CMV serostatus. Because counts were too low, 15 to 20 rarely observed V segments, including chromosome 9 orphons, were excluded from the earlier analysis of a few hundred of the donors. A later analysis associated 15,000 or so TCR beta sequences with specific HLA alleles at a false discovery rate of 0.05. According to a later genetic analysis, donors in an Asian-associated ancestry cluster had fewer N-insertions in productive TCRs than the roughly 660-donor mean. Most TCR sequences were observed very rarely across donors, whereas some public TCRs were present in many individuals. The sequencing pipeline was judged likely to have produced a cluster of highly shared sequence variants as a technical artifact. V-gene and J-gene trimming of TCR beta chains was associated with a missense DCLRE1C variant in a later genetic analysis, and the association was replicated in an independent cohort. In this cohort, only TCR beta chains were sequenced, and detectable features were limited by the absence of alpha or paired-chain data. In both the original and validation cohorts, the classifier was reported to diagnose cytomegalovirus status with high specificity and sensitivity. According to the authors, the approach could potentially be generalized to other disease states and immunological phenotypes.

Libraries came from the immunoSEQ multiplex PCR assay. A mixture of 60 forward primers for TCR Vbeta segments and 13 reverse primers for TCR Jbeta segments was used in the multiplex PCR. Amplification of the CDR3 region of rearranged TCR beta genes was performed with a multiplex PCR assay on genomic DNA. The amplified TCR beta libraries were sequenced on the Illumina HiSeq System as 87-base-pair reads. Per the original workflow: A later analysis tallied around 87 million unique TCR beta chains across the 666 repertoires, and about 12 million of those chains were shared by two or more donors. To remove PCR and sequencing errors, raw reads were error-corrected and collapsed into unique sequences using a nearest-neighbor algorithm that merged closely related sequences. To assign V, D and J gene segments, CDR3 sequences were aligned to IMGT reference sequences. For a sequence to be retained, at least a six-nucleotide match to both a V gene segment and a J gene segment was required. A rearrangement counted as productive if the CDR3 had no stop codons and remained in frame with V and J, and every other rearrangement counted as non-productive. CDR3 was defined according to IMGT convention as the region running from the second conserved V-encoded cysteine to the conserved J-encoded phenylalanine. The earlier analysis of roughly 590 of the donors excluded sequences that lacked an unambiguous match to a single V gene segment. In an earlier analysis of several hundred of the donors, V segments were called functional above 56.7% productive rearrangements and were called segregating when the between-donor standard deviation exceeded 5%. A statistical classification framework was developed to diagnose cytomegalovirus status using the catalog of TCR beta chain sequences. In a later analysis, V and J genes were assigned by comparing TCR nucleotide sequences against IMGT/GENE-DB human TR gene sequences. The TCRdist pipeline was used in a later analysis to assign CDR3 sequences and most-parsimonious VDJ recombination scenarios. A later analysis defined each TCR beta chain by its CDR3 amino acid sequence plus V-gene family, and excluded reads lacking a unique V-gene family. A later analysis removed 592 highly shared, low-generation-probability nucleotide sequences to deal with suspected cross-contamination and a sequencing artifact. For each public chain, a later analysis derived a clonal expansion index from normalized ranks of inferred template counts within each repertoire. In a later analysis, generation probabilities were computed with a VDJ recombination model fitted to out-of-frame rearrangements, and the resulting probabilities were checked against IGoR. In a later analysis, hypergeometric tests were used to score TCR-TCR, TCR-HLA and TCR-CMV co-occurrence, with a repertoire-size bias correction applied to TCR pairs. False discovery rates were estimated in a later analysis by permuting HLA or CMV assignments 20 times. In a later analysis, co-occurring TCRs were grouped using DBSCAN, and TCRdist sequence similarity was added for clustering within HLA-allele-positive subsets. Repertoires with fewer than 30,000 or more than 120,000 public chains, plus five repertoires with anomalous nucleotide sharing, were excluded from co-occurrence clustering. TCRdb carries this immuneACCESS record with in-frame sequences only. Its versions omit some clonotypes, under half of them owing to an unresolved V gene in the studies checked, with the rest unexplained. The D gene and trimming were derived from the DNA, and the V and J assignments and clone size from that table. Recorded for this sample are about 170,000 clones; around 83% of them occurred a single time. The ten largest clones add up to over 2% of the sample.

Details on this clone: Its antigen specificity is not known. One base away there is no much larger clone; base qualities are not given.

Reading from cysteine to phenylalanine, the CDR3 counts 15 amino acids. Only the CDR3 region is kept as DNA, spanning 45 bases read in frame from base 1. V lost 4 bases and J lost 10 bases; the stretch between them is 22 bases long. In total, roughly 670 healthy bone marrow donors made up the cohort. At the time of sampling, all cohort members were nominally healthy, though unrecorded immune exposures were likely present. The donor was CMV seropositive and was included in the group of 290 or so seropositive cohort members. A peripheral blood sample was provided by each donor, and peripheral blood mononuclear cells were used for TCR beta sequencing. Genomic DNA extraction from the blood cell samples was performed with the Qiagen DNeasy Blood Extraction Kit.

This TCR derives from a man under 40 in good health and CMV-seropositive. The rearrangement combines TRBV23-1 with TRBJ1-1; D gene: possibly TRBD1, on 5 matching bases. TRBV23-1 is an open reading frame whose function is uncertain. Material: PBMCs. The DNA sequence follows: TGCGCCAGCAGTCCCTGCCGGGACTCAAAGGCGGCAGCTTTCTTT. Protein translation: CASSPCRDSKAAAFF.